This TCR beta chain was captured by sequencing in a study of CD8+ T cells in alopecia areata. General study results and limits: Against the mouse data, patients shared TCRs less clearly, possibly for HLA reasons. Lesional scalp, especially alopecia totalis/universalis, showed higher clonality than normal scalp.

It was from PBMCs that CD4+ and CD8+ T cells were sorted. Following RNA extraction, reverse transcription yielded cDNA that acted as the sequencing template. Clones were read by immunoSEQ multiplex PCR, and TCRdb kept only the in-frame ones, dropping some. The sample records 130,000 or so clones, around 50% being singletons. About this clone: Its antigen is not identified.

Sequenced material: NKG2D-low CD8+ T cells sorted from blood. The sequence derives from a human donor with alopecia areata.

The CDR3 nucleotides are TGCAGCGCCCCATTAGGGATCTATGGCTACACCTTC. It specifies CSAPLGIYGYTF. V usage is TRBV29-1 and J usage is TRBJ1-2; D is uncertain. Trimming removed 7 bases from V and 4 bases from J, with 13 bases in between. The CDR3 consists of 12 residues. Germline assignment: CDR1 SQVTM and CDR2 ANQGSEA.